This T cell receptor beta chain was retrieved from a study of CD8 T cells in ankylosing spondylitis. Whole-study findings and limits: In ankylosing spondylitis blood, a motif of seven to nine highly homologous TCR beta variants appeared characteristic.

TCRdb re-called the 5' RACE reads through MiXCR, storing one row per CDR3 protein. The sample has about 840,000 distinct CDR3 sequences, over 9.5% seen once. On this clonotype: What it binds is unknown.

The CDR3 loop spans 15 amino acids. V trimming: 5 bases; J trimming: 4 bases; junction bases outside the gene matches: 5. CDR1 SGHRS and CDR2 YFSETQ come from the germline V gene. Sequencing input: blood, either unsorted or a sorted T cell fraction (not recorded which). The source of this sequence is a male donor with ankylosing spondylitis. The J gene is TRBJ2-1, the V gene TRBV5-1; 11 bases match TRBD2. CDR3 nucleotide sequence: TGCGCCAGCAGGGTAGCGGGAGGGCATTACAATGAGCAGTTCTTC. Translating gives CASRVAGGHYNEQFF. The full variable domain, in which reference TRBV5-1 and TRBJ2-1 provide the parts outside the CDR3, is KAGVTQTPRYLIKTRGQQVTLSCSPISGHRSVSWYQQTPGQGLQFLFEYFSETQRNKGNFPGRFSGRQFSNSRSEMNVSTLELGDSALYLCASRVAGGHYNEQFFGPGTRLTVL.